This T cell receptor (beta chain) comes out of a study of blood T cells in healthy people across ages. About the research overall: About one barcoded beta molecule per two T cells came from capture by template switching. Findings and limits, study-wide: Conclusively comparing naive with antigen-experienced cells was impossible with unsorted PBMCs.

With respect to this clonotype: Its antigen remains unidentified.

In terms of origin and age, donors were healthy Caucasian individuals from Russia aged 6 to 90. Each of the donors had roughly 9.4 milliliters of peripheral blood drawn into EDTA-treated Vacutainer tubes. Primers used in a second PCR of about 7 to 12 cycles were a sample-barcoded 5' primer and a J-beta primer mix. TCRdb passed the 5' RACE reads through MiXCR, listing each CDR3 protein once. The profile shows 650,000 or so distinct CDR3 sequences, 40% to 65% of them singletons. The CDR3 runs to 15 residues. CDR1 and CDR2 (germline): MNHEY, SVGEGT. Trimming cost V 5 bases and J 4 bases, with 17 bases left between them.

This rearrangement joins TRBV6-2 or TRBV6-3 to TRBJ1-2; D gene unclear. Specimen: blood. The origin of this receptor is a woman older than 75 in good health. CDR3 DNA sequence: TGTGCCAGCAGTCTGGGCCGGGTAGAACTCTATGGCTACACCTTC. It translates to CASSLGRVELYGYTF.